These 21 T cell receptor beta chains were sequenced from one sample in a study of CXCR3-negative and CXCR3-positive naive CD8 T cells. UMI-labeled TRB cDNA libraries were prepared by 5' RACE. TCRdb derives one entry per CDR3 protein from the 5' RACE reads, leaving out DNA. The sample table sets out 50,000 to 65,000 distinct CDR3 sequences. The sequencing input was naive CXCR3- CD8+ T cells from blood. Subset noted: CD45RO-CCR7+CD27+CD95- naive CD8+ T cells lacking CXCR3 (TNR3-). Receptor source: a human donor in good health. Some clones in this sample may be carry-over from other donors' samples.

This chain connects TRBV11-2 to TRBJ1-5. The CDR3 is made up of 15 amino acids. Germline V gene lookup returns CDR1 SGHAT and CDR2 FQNNGV. The CDR3 is CASSLGPYSNQPQHF.

The chain links TRBV9 to TRBJ2-3. Germline CDR1 SGDLS, CDR2 YYNGEE. This CDR3 has 17 amino acids. The CDR3 region is CASSAEFRTTSEDTQYF. The full variable domain, in which reference TRBV9 and TRBJ2-3 provide the parts outside the CDR3, is DSGVTQTPKHLITATGQRVTLRCSPRSGDLSVYWYQQSLDQGLQFLIQYYNGEERAKGNILERFSAQQFPDLHSELNLSSLELGDSALYFCASSAEFRTTSEDTQYFGPGTRLTVL.

This chain uses TRBV7-6 with TRBJ2-7; TCRdb lists TRBD1, though no DNA is available to test this call. The CDR3 covers 15 residues. Looked up from germline, CDR1 is SGHVS and CDR2 is FNYEAQ. This CDR3 reads CASSSYPGQGLEQYF.

V is TRBV27 and J is TRBJ2-1. This CDR3 contains 14 residues. In germline, CDR1 is MNHEY, CDR2 SMNVEV (reference sequence). CDR3 protein: CASSLRVGYNEQFF.

The J gene is TRBJ2-7, the V gene TRBV27; TCRdb gives TRBD1 as the D gene, but with no DNA this cannot be confirmed. Germline lookup yields CDR1 MNHEY and CDR2 SMNVEV (reference sequence). CDR3 length equals 16 residues. The CDR3 sequence: CASSLSTGTATYEQYF.

This sequence joins TRBV14 and TRBJ1-2; the TCRdb D gene call, TRBD1, has no DNA to confirm it. CDR3 length equals 13 residues. Germline V gene lookup returns CDR1 SGHDN and CDR2 FVKESK. CDR3 in amino acids: CASSQARTNGYTF.

The chain links TRBV5-6 to TRBJ2-7; the D call from TCRdb, TRBD1, cannot be confirmed without DNA. Germline V lookup: CDR1 SGHDT, CDR2 YYEEEE. The CDR3 totals 13 residues. The CDR3 loop reads CASSQTGVPEQYF.

The gene calls are TRBV29-1 and TRBJ2-7. The CDR3 contains 12 residues. CDR1 is SQVTM, CDR2 ANQGSEA, per germline. CDR3 sequence reads: CSVVGSLYEQYF.

The chain uses TRBV15 and TRBJ1-5. Germline V gives CDR1 LNHNV, CDR2 YYDKDF (reference sequence). The CDR3 runs 17 residues. CDR3 protein: CATSRDPEGLSNQPQHF. Drawing the rest from reference TRBV15 and TRBJ1-5, the complete variable domain is DAMVIQNPRYQVTQFGKPVTLSCSQTLNHNVMYWYQQKSSQAPKLLFHYYDKDFNNEADTPDNFQSRRPNTSFCFLDIRSPGLGDTAMYLCATSRDPEGLSNQPQHFGDGTRLSIL.

CDR3 protein: CASSYEVHEQFF. The chain joins TRBV13 to TRBJ2-1. CDR1 and CDR2 (germline): PRHDT, FYEKMQ (reference sequence). The CDR3 is 12 residues long.

This chain connects TRBV7-6 to TRBJ2-7; with no DNA, the TCRdb D assignment of TRBD2 cannot be verified. Looked up from germline, CDR1 is SGHVS and CDR2 is FNYEAQ. This CDR3 spans 14 amino acids. The CDR3 protein is CASSLRGPSYEQYF.

The chain employs TRBV28 and TRBJ2-7; the D call of TRBD1 rests on TCRdb alone, since no DNA is present to check it. CDR1 is MDHEN, CDR2 SYDVKM, per germline. CDR3 length equals 16 residues. The CDR3 sequence is CASSPAVPGTLYEQYF.

The chain couples TRBV29-1 to TRBJ2-5. Germline V lookup: CDR1 SQVTM, CDR2 ANQGSEA. The CDR3 is made up of 15 amino acids. CDR3 sequence: CSVEEFQAVGETQYF. The full variable domain, with the rest looked up from reference TRBV29-1 and TRBJ2-5, is SAVISQKPSRDICQRGTSLTIQCQVDSQVTMMFWYRQQPGQSLTLIATANQGSEATYESGFVIDKFPISRPNLTFSTLTVSNMSPEDSSIYLCSVEEFQAVGETQYFGPGTRLLVL.

This chain links TRBV11-2 with TRBJ2-3; checking the TCRdb D call of TRBD1 is not possible without DNA. Germline CDR1 and CDR2: SGHAT and FQNNGV. This CDR3 is 14 amino acids long. The CDR3 sequence is CASSLGGYTDTQYF.

The chain employs TRBV12-5 and TRBJ1-6; TCRdb gives TRBD1 as the D gene, but with no DNA this cannot be confirmed. CDR1 is LGHNT and CDR2 is FRNRAP in the germline V gene. The CDR3 spans 19 residues. The CDR3 protein is CASGLVRWGGSSYNSPLHF.

The V gene is TRBV7-9, the J gene TRBJ2-7; TCRdb's assignment of TRBD2 cannot be checked, as there is no DNA. CDR1 SEHNR and CDR2 FQNEAQ come from the germline V gene (reference sequence). This CDR3 has 17 residues. The CDR3: CASSPGTSGLRRLEQYF.

CDR3: CASSLPPEGSGYEQYF. The chain recombines TRBV28 with TRBJ2-7; there is no DNA to check the TCRdb D call of TRBD1. CDR3 length: 16 amino acids. CDR1 is MDHEN, CDR2 SYDVKM, per germline.

This sequence joins TRBV6-2 or TRBV6-3 and TRBJ1-1. The CDR3 covers 14 residues. Germline lookup yields CDR1 MNHEY and CDR2 SVGEGT. The CDR3 protein is CASSYGALSAEAFF.

The chain couples TRBV27 to TRBJ1-1; TCRdb lists TRBD1, though no DNA is available to test this call. The CDR3 is 14 amino acids. The V gene's germline CDR1 is MNHEY and CDR2 SMNVEV (reference sequence). The CDR3 spells CASNPGAPDTEAFF.

The gene calls are TRBV5-5 and TRBJ2-7; absent DNA, TCRdb's TRBD1 call cannot be checked. The CDR3 runs 17 residues. Per germline, CDR1 SGHKS and CDR2 YYEKEE (reference sequence). CDR3 sequence: CASSLPSDRLYSYEQYF.

The CDR3 loop reads CASSQLAGGPPTYEQYF. J is TRBJ2-7 and V is TRBV13; TCRdb indicates TRBD2, and absent DNA this call remains unverified. CDR1 and CDR2 (germline): PRHDT, FYEKMQ (reference sequence). The CDR3 is made up of 17 amino acids.